This T cell receptor (beta chain) emerged from a study of blood T cell repertoires in COVID-19. Here immunoSEQ multiplex PCR was the method, and the copy in TCRdb shows in-frame clones only, minus some. Here the sample spans 130,000 to 150,000 clones, 65% to 85% being singletons. CDR1 and CDR2 from the germline V gene are SGHRS and YFSETQ. Trimming removed 1 base at V and 0 bases at J, with 8 bases between. There are 16 residues in the CDR3. Sequencing input: peripheral blood. The chain joins TRBV5-1 to TRBJ2-6; D is perhaps TRBD1 (5 bases). This receptor was taken from an older woman with acute or convalescent COVID-19. The CDR3 region is CASSLRGPSGANVLTF. For the CDR3, the DNA is TGCGCCAGCAGCTTGAGGGGTCCCTCTGGGGCCAACGTCCTGACTTTC.